This T cell receptor beta chain was captured by sequencing in a study of post-analysis software for immune sequencing data. Study in general: Recorded subtypes: relapsing-remitting, secondary progressive, progressive-relapsing; some patients unannotated. Regarding the study as a whole: Patients with multiple sclerosis recorded significantly lower normalized Chao1 diversity than controls, the study found. TRBV segments more frequent in patients than in controls numbered about 5 and included TRBV5-6, TRBV5-1 and TRBV20-1.

Prepared TCR beta cDNA libraries contained unique molecular identifiers. The yield from about 1 to 10 million T cells was 500,000 or so cDNA molecules in total. TCRdb re-called the PCR reads through MiXCR, storing one row per CDR3 protein. The sample includes around 770,000 distinct CDR3 sequences, under 60% of them seen just once. J gave up 3 bases and V 2 bases, and 7 bases lay outside the gene matches. Germline values: CDR1 MGHRA, CDR2 YSYEKL. This CDR3 contains 16 residues. About this clonotype itself: Its cognate antigen is unknown.

The clonotype originates from a girl under 18 with multiple sclerosis. Sequencing was carried out using blood. The rearrangement uses TRBV4-1 and TRBJ1-2; 9 bases match TRBD1. CDR3 sequence (DNA): TGCGCCAGCAGCCAATCCACAGGGGGCGCTGACTATGGCTACACCTTC. It codes for CASSQSTGGADYGYTF.